Each of the 7 T cell receptor beta chains below was sequenced from the same sample in a study of cytomegalovirus exposure and HLA in healthy donors. This PCR relied on a set of 60 Vbeta primers and 13 Jbeta primers. Clones were sequenced by immunoSEQ multiplex PCR, and TCRdb holds only the in-frame ones, with some missing. Its table records about 60,000 clones. Sample: PBMCs. These receptors all come from a boy younger than 18 in good health and CMV-seronegative.

The chain has TRBV6-1 and TRBJ2-1; TRBD2 agrees at 13 bases. This CDR3 is built from 13 residues. Germline V gene data show CDR1 as MNHNS and CDR2 as SASEGT. The V gene end was trimmed by 6 bases and the J gene end by 9 bases; junction bases not matched to a gene: 2. CDR3 nucleotide sequence: TGTGCCAGCAGACTAGCGGGGGGGGTTGAGCAGTTCTTC. Amino acids: CASRLAGGVEQFF.

The CDR3: CSAAGTGDNHGYTF. DNA for the CDR3: TGCAGCGCCGCCGGGACAGGGGACAACCATGGCTACACCTTC. This chain uses TRBV29-1 with TRBJ1-2; 10 bases agree with TRBD1. Germline V gene sequence: CDR1 SQVTM, CDR2 ANQGSEA. The V and J ends lost 7 bases and 6 bases, in that order; junction bases with no gene match: 11. The CDR3 spans 14 residues.

The CDR3 region is CASREDTEAFF. The CDR3 DNA reads as TGTGCCAGCCGCGAAGACACTGAAGCTTTCTTT. The chain carries TRBV18 and TRBJ1-1; D gene unclear. Trimming shortened V by 8 bases and J by 3 bases, and 7 bases separated the two germline ends. Looked up from germline, CDR1 is KGHSH and CDR2 is LQKENI. The CDR3 has 11 amino acids.

The J gene is TRBJ2-3, the V gene TRBV7-8; D call uncertain. CDR1 SGHVS and CDR2 FQNEAQ come from the germline V gene. Deletions cut 2 bases from V and 9 bases from J, with 6 bases between. The CDR3 spans 11 residues. The CDR3 spells CASSLSVTQYF. The CDR3 region has the DNA TGTGCCAGCAGCTTATCGGTCACGCAGTATTTT.

J is TRBJ2-7 and V is TRBV5-1, with 10 positions matching TRBD1. Losses at the gene ends were 8 bases for V and 5 bases for J; bases not matched to a gene: 10. The germline CDR1 and CDR2 sequences are SGHRS and YFSETQ. The CDR3 sequence is 14 residues long. CDR3 region: CASGPGQGLDEQYF. The CDR3, as DNA: TGCGCCAGTGGACCGGGACAGGGGCTGGACGAGCAGTACTTC.

The V gene is TRBV9, the J gene TRBJ1-2, with D possibly being TRBD1 (6 bases). Germline V gene data show CDR1 as SGDLS and CDR2 as YYNGEE. V was shortened by 0 bases and J by 1 base, with 10 bases between the two germline ends. The CDR3 runs to 15 residues. CDR3 region: CASSVATGNNYGYTF. The CDR3 coding sequence is TGTGCCAGCAGCGTAGCGACAGGCAATAACTATGGCTACACCTTC. The full variable domain, rest sourced from reference TRBV9 and TRBJ1-2, is DSGVTQTPKHLITATGQRVTLRCSPRSGDLSVYWYQQSLDQGLQFLIQYYNGEERAKGNILERFSAQQFPDLHSELNLSSLELGDSALYFCASSVATGNNYGYTFGSGTRLTVV.

The chain employs TRBV6-1 and TRBJ1-1; TRBD1 matches 7 bases. The CDR3 is 14 amino acids. Trimming at V came to 6 bases and at J to 3 bases, leaving 7 bases not matched to a gene. Germline V gives CDR1 MNHNS, CDR2 SASEGT. The CDR3 sequence is CASRAGGSDTEAFF. The CDR3, as DNA: TGTGCCAGCAGGGCAGGGGGGTCGGACACTGAAGCTTTCTTT.